The 19 T cell receptor beta chains presented below share a single source sample, sequenced in a study of blood T cell repertoires in COVID-19. TCRdb's copy holds only in-frame clones and misses some; the assay was immunoSEQ multiplex PCR. This sample has approximately 430,000 clones, with roughly 89% found just once. Sequencing was carried out using peripheral blood. The source is a woman in her thirties with active or convalescent COVID-19.

The V and J genes are TRBV11-3 and TRBJ1-2; TRBD1 matches at 7 bases. Trimming removed 3 bases from V and 6 bases from J; junction bases left unmatched: 13. The CDR3 is 16 residues long. Germline-derived CDR1 and CDR2 are SGHNT and YENEEA. This chain's CDR3 is CASSFALRGHLNGYTF. In nucleotides, the CDR3 is TGTGCCAGCAGCTTTGCTTTGAGGGGGCATTTAAATGGCTACACCTTC.

This chain joins TRBV6-4 and TRBJ1-1; D is unresolved. The germline V and J ends were trimmed by 4 bases and 4 bases, with 10 bases remaining between them. In germline, CDR1 is MRHNA, CDR2 SNTAGT. The CDR3 length is 13 residues. The DNA of the CDR3 is TGTGCCAGCAGTGTGCAGAGGAGCACTGAAGCTTTCTTT. As protein: CASSVQRSTEAFF.

The chain carries TRBV11-2 and TRBJ2-7, with D perhaps matching TRBD1 (5 bases). Germline lookup yields CDR1 SGHAT and CDR2 FQNNGV. The CDR3 extends over 13 amino acids. Trimming took off 4 bases at V and 3 bases at J, with 10 bases between the two ends. The CDR3 nucleotides read TGTGCCAGCAGCTCCGACAGCAACTACGAGCAGTACTTC. It translates to CASSSDSNYEQYF.

J is TRBJ2-3 and V is TRBV9; TRBD2 aligns across 13 bases. The CDR3 covers 19 residues. From germline, CDR1 is SGDLS and CDR2 YYNGEE. V shed 0 bases and J 4 bases; nucleotides not matched to a gene: 11. The CDR3 sequence: CASSVVVGTSGVMSDTQYF. CDR3 nucleotide sequence: TGTGCCAGCAGCGTAGTTGTCGGGACTAGCGGGGTGATGTCAGATACGCAGTATTTT. Drawing the rest from reference TRBV9 and TRBJ2-3, the complete variable domain is DSGVTQTPKHLITATGQRVTLRCSPRSGDLSVYWYQQSLDQGLQFLIQYYNGEERAKGNILERFSAQQFPDLHSELNLSSLELGDSALYFCASSVVVGTSGVMSDTQYFGPGTRLTVL.

J is TRBJ2-2 and V is TRBV15; 14 nucleotides match TRBD2. The CDR3 covers 21 residues. In germline, CDR1 is LNHNV, CDR2 YYDKDF (reference sequence). Trimming at V came to 0 bases and at J to 1 base, leaving 10 bases not matched to a gene. In nucleotides, the CDR3 is TGTGCCACCAGCAGAGATCGTTTGACTAGCGGGGGGGCTGTGAACACCGGGGAGCTGTTTTTT. This translates into CATSRDRLTSGGAVNTGELFF.

The chain has TRBV7-9 and TRBJ1-1, with 10 bases matching TRBD1. The germline V gene encodes CDR1 SEHNR and CDR2 FQNEAQ (reference sequence). CDR3 size: 17 residues. With 5 bases clipped from V and 4 bases from J, the junction kept 13 bases outside the gene matches. The CDR3 DNA sequence: TGTGCCAGCAGCGTAAGACAGGGGGCGTCTAAGAGCACTGAAGCTTTCTTT. This translates into CASSVRQGASKSTEAFF.

V usage is TRBV20-1 and J usage is TRBJ2-7, with 8 bases lining up with TRBD1. The CDR3 extends over 11 amino acids. V lost 6 bases, J lost 2 bases, and 0 bases stayed unmatched. Looked up from germline, CDR1 is DFQATT and CDR2 is SNEGSKA (reference sequence). The CDR3 DNA reads as TGCAGTGCGGACAGGGCCTACGAGCAGTACTTC. This encodes CSADRAYEQYF.

There are a few counts of this clone. The chain links TRBV3-1 (or the pseudogene TRBV3-2) to TRBJ1-3; D is unresolved. V was shortened by 8 bases and J by 4 bases, with 6 bases between the two germline ends. CDR1 and CDR2 (germline): LGHDT, YNNKEL (reference sequence). This CDR3 contains 11 residues. The CDR3 DNA reads TGTGCCAGCTCCTTAGGAAACACCATATATTTT. Its translation: CASSLGNTIYF.

The J gene is TRBJ1-6, the V gene TRBV6-5; 7 bases agree with TRBD1. The germline CDR1 and CDR2 sequences are MNHEY and SVGAGI. With 0 bases clipped from V and 10 bases from J, the junction kept 9 bases outside the gene matches. The CDR3 is 16 residues long. Written as DNA, the CDR3 is TGTGCCAGCAGTTACTCGATGAGACAGGGAAGCTCACCCCTCCACTTT. Amino acid sequence: CASSYSMRQGSSPLHF.

This clone occurred once. The V gene is TRBV6-6, the J gene TRBJ1-6; D is perhaps TRBD1 (5 bases). V was pared by 6 bases and J by 9 bases, with 18 bases between. The CDR3 length is 15 residues. Germline V gene data show CDR1 as MNHNY and CDR2 as SVGAGI (reference sequence). The CDR3, as DNA: TGTGCCAGCAGAACAACGCGGGGGAAGGGTTCACCCCTCCACTTT. Its translation is CASRTTRGKGSPLHF.

This chain joins TRBV27 and TRBJ1-2; TRBD1 agrees at 9 bases. V was clipped by 0 bases and J by 8 bases; unmatched bases: 7. The V gene's germline CDR1 is MNHEY and CDR2 SMNVEV (reference sequence). The CDR3 runs 15 residues. CDR3 nucleotides: TGTGCCAGCAGTTTATCGGGACAGGGCCAAGTGGGCTACACCTTC. Translation: CASSLSGQGQVGYTF.

V is TRBV2 and J is TRBJ1-5; D uncertain. Trimming stripped 3 bases from V and 2 bases from J, with 8 bases between. Germline V lookup: CDR1 SNHLY, CDR2 FYNNEI. The CDR3 spans 14 residues. This chain's CDR3 is CASSDSRGNQPQHF. The CDR3 DNA reads TGTGCCAGCAGTGACTCACGGGGCAATCAGCCCCAGCATTTT.

CDR3 sequence: CASSAGQTTEAFF. CDR3 DNA: TGTGCCAGCAGCGCCGGACAGACCACTGAAGCTTTCTTT. The chain carries TRBV9 and TRBJ1-1; tentative D call: TRBD1 (6 bases). The CDR3 sequence is 13 residues long. Germline CDR1 reads SGDLS; CDR2 reads YYNGEE. V dropped 3 bases and J dropped 4 bases, with 10 bases sitting between them.

V is TRBV27 and J is TRBJ2-7, with TRBD1 matching 7 bases. This CDR3 spans 14 amino acids. Germline V gene lookup returns CDR1 MNHEY and CDR2 SMNVEV (reference sequence). The V segment lost 6 bases and the J segment 2 bases; nucleotides outside the gene matches: 7. This CDR3 reads CASSHNRGPYEQYF. In nucleotides, the CDR3 is TGTGCCAGCAGCCATAACAGGGGACCCTACGAGCAGTACTTC.

This chain uses TRBV29-1 with TRBJ1-1; TRBD1 is a possible D gene (5 bases). Germline CDR1 and CDR2: SQVTM and ANQGSEA. V was shortened by 7 bases and J by 3 bases, with 12 bases between the two germline ends. This CDR3 is built from 12 residues. CDR3: CSGLWGDTEAFF. As DNA, the CDR3 is TGCAGCGGTCTTTGGGGCGACACTGAAGCTTTCTTT.

The rearrangement uses TRBV6-5 and TRBJ1-1, with no clear D. Looked up from germline, CDR1 is MNHEY and CDR2 is SVGAGI. The CDR3 has 12 amino acids. V was trimmed by 1 base and J by 8 bases, leaving 8 bases between them. The CDR3 nucleotides read TGTGCCAGCAGTTACTTGGGAGAGGAAGCTTTCTTT. Translating it yields CASSYLGEEAFF.

The gene calls are TRBV6-5 and TRBJ1-1; 10 nucleotides line up with TRBD1. Germline V CDR1 and CDR2: MNHEY, SVGAGI. The CDR3 is 14 residues long. Trimming cost V 8 bases and J 1 base; bases outside gene matches: 4. CDR3 sequence: CASGDRGTNTEAFF. The DNA for the CDR3 is TGTGCCAGCGGGGACAGGGGAACGAACACTGAAGCTTTCTTT.

The chain carries TRBV6-6 and TRBJ2-1; 7 nucleotides align to TRBD2. Germline V lookup: CDR1 MNHNY, CDR2 SVGAGI (reference sequence). After removal of 7 bases from V and 2 bases from J, the junction contained 2 bases not matched to a gene. This CDR3 contains 13 residues. This chain's CDR3 is CASMGGAYNEQFF. CDR3 nucleotide sequence: TGTGCCAGCATGGGAGGGGCCTACAATGAGCAGTTCTTC.

Only a few counts were recorded for this clone. This chain uses TRBV30 with TRBJ2-3, with D possibly being TRBD2 (5 bases). The germline CDR1 and CDR2 sequences are GTSNPN and SVGIG (reference sequence). V gave up 2 bases and J gave up 4 bases, with 10 bases separating them. This CDR3 is built from 13 residues. The DNA for the CDR3 is TGTGCCTGGAGTCAGCGGATCTCAGATACGCAGTATTTT. It translates to CAWSQRISDTQYF.